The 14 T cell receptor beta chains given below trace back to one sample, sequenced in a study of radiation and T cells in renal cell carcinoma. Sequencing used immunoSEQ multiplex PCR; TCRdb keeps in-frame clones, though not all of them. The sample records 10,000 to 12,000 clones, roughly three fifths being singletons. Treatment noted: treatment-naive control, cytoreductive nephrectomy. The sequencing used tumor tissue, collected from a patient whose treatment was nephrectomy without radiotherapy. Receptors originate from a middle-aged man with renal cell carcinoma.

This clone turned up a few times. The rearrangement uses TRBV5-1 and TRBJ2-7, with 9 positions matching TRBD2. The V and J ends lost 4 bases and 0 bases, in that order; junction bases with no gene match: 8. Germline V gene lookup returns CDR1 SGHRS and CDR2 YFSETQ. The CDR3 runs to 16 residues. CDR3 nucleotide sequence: TGCGCCAGCAGCACCGGACTAGCGCCAAGCTCCTACGAGCAGTACTTC. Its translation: CASSTGLAPSSYEQYF.

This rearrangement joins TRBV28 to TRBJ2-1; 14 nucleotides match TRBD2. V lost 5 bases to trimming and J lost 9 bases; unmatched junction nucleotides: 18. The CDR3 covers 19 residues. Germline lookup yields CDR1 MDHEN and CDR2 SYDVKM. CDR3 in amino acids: CASSPGLAGGLALTTEQFF. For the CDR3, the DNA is TGTGCCAGCAGTCCCGGACTAGCGGGAGGCCTTGCGCTTACAACTGAGCAGTTCTTC. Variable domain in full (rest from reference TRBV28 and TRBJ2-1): DVKVTQSSRYLVKRTGEKVFLECVQDMDHENMFWYRQDPGLGLRLIYFSYDVKMKEKGDIPEGYSVSREKKERFSLILESASTNQTSMYLCASSPGLAGGLALTTEQFFGPGTRLTVL.

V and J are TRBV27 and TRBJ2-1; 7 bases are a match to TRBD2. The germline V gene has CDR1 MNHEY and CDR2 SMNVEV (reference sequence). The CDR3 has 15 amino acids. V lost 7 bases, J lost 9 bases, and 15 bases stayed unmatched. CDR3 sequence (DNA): TGTGCCAGCACCCCGACTAGCAGGGCGCATGGTGAGCAGTTCTTC. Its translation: CASTPTSRAHGEQFF.

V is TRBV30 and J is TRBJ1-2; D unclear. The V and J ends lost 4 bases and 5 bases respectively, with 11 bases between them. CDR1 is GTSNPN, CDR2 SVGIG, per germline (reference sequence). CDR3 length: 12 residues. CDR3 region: CAWTREEYGYTF. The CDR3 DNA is TGTGCCTGGACGAGGGAGGAGTATGGCTACACCTTC.

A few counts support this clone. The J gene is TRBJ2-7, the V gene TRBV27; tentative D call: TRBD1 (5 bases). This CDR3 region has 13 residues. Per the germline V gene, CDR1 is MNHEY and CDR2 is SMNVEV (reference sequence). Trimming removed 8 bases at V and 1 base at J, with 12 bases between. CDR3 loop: CASSTDSSYEQYF. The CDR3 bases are TGTGCCAGCTCTACTGACAGTTCCTACGAGCAGTACTTC.

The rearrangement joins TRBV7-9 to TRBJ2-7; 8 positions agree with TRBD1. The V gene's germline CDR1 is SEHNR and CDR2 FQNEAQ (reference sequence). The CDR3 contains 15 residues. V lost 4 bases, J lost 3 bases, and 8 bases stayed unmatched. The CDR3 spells CASSSRQGRFYEQYF. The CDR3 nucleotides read TGTGCCAGCAGCTCGAGACAGGGGAGATTCTACGAGCAGTACTTC.

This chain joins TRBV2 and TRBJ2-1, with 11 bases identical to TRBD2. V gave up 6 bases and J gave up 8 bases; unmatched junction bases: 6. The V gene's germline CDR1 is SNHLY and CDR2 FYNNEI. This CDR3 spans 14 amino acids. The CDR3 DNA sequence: TGTGCCAGCAGCGCGACTAGCGGGATACATGAGCAGTTCTTC. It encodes CASSATSGIHEQFF.

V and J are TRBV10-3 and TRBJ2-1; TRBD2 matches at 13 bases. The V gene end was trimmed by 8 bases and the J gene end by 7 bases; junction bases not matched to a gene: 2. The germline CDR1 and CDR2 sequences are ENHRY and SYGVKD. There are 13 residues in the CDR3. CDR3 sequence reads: CAIGGLAGNEQFF. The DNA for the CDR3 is TGTGCCATCGGGGGACTAGCGGGAAATGAGCAGTTCTTC.

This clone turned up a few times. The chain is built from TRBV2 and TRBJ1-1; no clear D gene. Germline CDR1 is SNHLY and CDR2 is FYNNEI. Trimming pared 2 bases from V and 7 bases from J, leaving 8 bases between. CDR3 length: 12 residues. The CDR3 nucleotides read TGTGCCAGCAGTGAAAATGTACTTGAAGCTTTCTTT. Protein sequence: CASSENVLEAFF. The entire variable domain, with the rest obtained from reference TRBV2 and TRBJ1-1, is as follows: EPEVTQTPSHQVTQMGQEVILRCVPISNHLYFYWYRQILGQKVEFLVSFYNNEISEKSEIFDDQFSVERPDGSNFTLKIRSTKLEDSAMYFCASSENVLEAFFGQGTRLTVV.

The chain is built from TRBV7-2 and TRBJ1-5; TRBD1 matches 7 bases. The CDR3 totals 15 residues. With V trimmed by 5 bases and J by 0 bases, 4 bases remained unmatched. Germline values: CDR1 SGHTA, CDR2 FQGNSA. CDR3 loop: CASSPWDSSNQPQHF. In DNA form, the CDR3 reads TGTGCCAGCAGCCCGTGGGACAGTAGCAATCAGCCCCAGCATTTT.

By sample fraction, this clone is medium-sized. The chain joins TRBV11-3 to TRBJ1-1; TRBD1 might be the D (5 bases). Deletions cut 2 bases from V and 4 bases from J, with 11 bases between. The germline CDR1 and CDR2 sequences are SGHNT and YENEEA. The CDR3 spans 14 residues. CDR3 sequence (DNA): TGTGCCAGCAGCTTAACAGGTGGGGTCACTGAAGCTTTCTTT. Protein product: CASSLTGGVTEAFF.

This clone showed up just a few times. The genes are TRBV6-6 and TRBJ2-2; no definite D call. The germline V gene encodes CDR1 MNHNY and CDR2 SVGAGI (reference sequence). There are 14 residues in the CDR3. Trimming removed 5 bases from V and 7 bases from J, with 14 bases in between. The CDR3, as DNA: TGTGCCAGCAGTCCCTCCCCTTATAGCGGGGAGCTGTTTTTT. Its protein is CASSPSPYSGELFF.

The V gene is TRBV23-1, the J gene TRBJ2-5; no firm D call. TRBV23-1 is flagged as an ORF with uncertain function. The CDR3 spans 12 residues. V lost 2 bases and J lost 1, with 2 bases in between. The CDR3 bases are TGCGCCAGCAGTCAAGGCCAAGAGACCCAGTACTTC. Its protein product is CASSQGQETQYF.

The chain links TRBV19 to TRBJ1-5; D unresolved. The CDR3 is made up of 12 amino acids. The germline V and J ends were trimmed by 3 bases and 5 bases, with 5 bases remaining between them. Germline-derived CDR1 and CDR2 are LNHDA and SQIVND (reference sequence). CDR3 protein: CASSIWDQPQHF. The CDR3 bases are TGTGCCAGTAGTATTTGGGATCAGCCCCAGCATTTT.